What follows are 18 T cell receptor beta chains derived from one specimen sequenced in a study of CD8 T cells in ankylosing spondylitis (dated 2017 in TCRdb). Receptor libraries were prepared by 5' RACE. This sample was sequenced with an Illumina HiSeq 2500. The public reads were run again by TCRdb, first through fastp at Q25 and then through MiXCR, and only productive beta chains were kept. Every entry covers one CDR3 protein and lists the most common genes and DNA from its rows. In all, the sample holds 300,000 to 400,000 distinct CDR3 sequences, and about 15% of those were seen once. The top ten clones comprise less than 1.1% of the sample. The specimen sequenced was blood, either unsorted or a sorted T cell fraction (not recorded which). The receptors shown here come from a male donor with ankylosing spondylitis or in good health (not recorded which).

This clonotype was counted at least ten times. The chain employs TRBV4-2 and TRBJ2-7, with TRBD2 as a possible D gene (6 bases). V was trimmed by 0 bases and J by 5 bases, leaving 14 bases between them. From germline, CDR1 is LGHNA and CDR2 YNFKEQ. CDR3 length equals 15 residues. The CDR3 nucleotides are TGTGCCAGCAGCCAAGATCGCGGGGTTAAAGACGAGCAGTACTTC. It yields the protein CASSQDRGVKDEQYF.

This clonotype was counted a few times. The genes are TRBV29-1 and TRBJ1-1; D is uncertain. CDR1 and CDR2 from the germline V gene are SQVTM and ANQGSEA. V dropped 5 bases and J dropped 1 base, with 8 bases sitting between them. The CDR3 covers 12 residues. CDR3 in amino acids: CSVFDPNTEAFF. CDR3 nucleotide sequence: TGCAGCGTTTTTGACCCGAACACTGAAGCTTTCTTT.

This clonotype showed up just a few times. The chain joins TRBV15 to TRBJ2-7, with D tentatively TRBD2 (6 bases). Germline CDR1 and CDR2: LNHNV and YYDKDF (reference sequence). CDR3 length equals 15 residues. V dropped 0 bases and J dropped 5 bases, with 14 bases sitting between them. CDR3 protein: CATSRDITSTHEQYF. As DNA, the CDR3 is TGTGCCACCAGCAGAGATATAACTAGCACCCACGAGCAGTACTTC.

The CDR3 loop is CASRVTGGGTEAFF. The CDR3 coding sequence is TGTGCCAGCAGGGTGACAGGGGGCGGTACTGAAGCTTTCTTT. This sequence joins TRBV12-3 or TRBV12-4 and TRBJ1-1, with 10 bases lining up with TRBD1. V was pared by 6 bases and J by 5 bases, with 6 bases of the junction left unmatched. This CDR3 contains 14 residues.

The V gene is TRBV10-3, the J gene TRBJ1-1; possibly TRBD1 for D (5 bases). Germline V gene lookup returns CDR1 ENHRY and CDR2 SYGVKD. CDR3 length: 14 amino acids. Trimming removed 5 bases from V and 1 base from J, with 11 bases in between. The CDR3, as DNA: TGTGCCATCAGTCGACAGCAATCGAACACTGAAGCTTTCTTT. It is translated as CAISRQQSNTEAFF.

This clonotype appeared a few times. One end of the junction is discordant with germline, which a read error may explain. The chain recombines TRBV7-2 with TRBJ2-3, with 8 positions matching TRBD1. Germline CDR1 SGHTA, CDR2 FQGNSA. CDR3 size: 14 residues. The CDR3 sequence is CASRLATGADTQYF. Written as DNA, the CDR3 is TGTGCCAGCAGGTTAGCGACAGGGGCAGATACGCAGTATTTT.

This clonotype occurred many times. The chain employs TRBV12-3 or TRBV12-4 and TRBJ1-1; D not certain. This CDR3 has 14 residues. The V end lost 5 bases, the J end lost 1 base, and 11 bases lay between the germline ends. CDR3 amino acids: CASSRETTNTEAFF. The CDR3 DNA sequence: TGTGCCAGCAGTAGGGAAACCACGAACACTGAAGCTTTCTTT.

This clonotype was detected ten times or more. V and J are TRBV3-1 and TRBJ1-1, with D possibly matching TRBD1 (6 bases). The CDR3 has 13 residues. Germline CDR1 LGHDT, CDR2 YNNKEL (reference sequence). V lost 6 bases to trimming and J lost 5 bases, with 13 bases between them. The CDR3 is CASSPGVGTEAFF. In DNA, the CDR3 is TGTGCCAGCAGTCCAGGGGTCGGAACTGAAGCTTTCTTT.

The rearrangement joins TRBV3-1 to TRBJ2-7; 7 bases map to TRBD1. Germline V gives CDR1 LGHDT, CDR2 YNNKEL (reference sequence). The CDR3 sequence is 15 residues long. The ends lost 3 bases at V and 5 bases at J; junction bases unmatched: 10. The CDR3 nucleotides are TGTGCCAGCAGCCAGACCTTGACAGGGAGCAACGAGCAGTACTTC. It yields the protein CASSQTLTGSNEQYF.

This clonotype appeared a few times. The chain uses TRBV4-1 and TRBJ2-3; the match to TRBD2 covers 10 bases. This CDR3 comprises 17 residues. V trimming: 5 bases; J trimming: 5 bases; junction bases outside the gene matches: 13. Germline CDR1 and CDR2: MGHRA and YSYEKL. The CDR3 here is CASSSRVLAGGGDTQYF. The CDR3 nucleotides are TGCGCCAGCAGCTCAAGGGTCTTAGCGGGGGGTGGAGATACGCAGTATTTT.

The gene calls are TRBV6-1 and TRBJ1-3; possibly TRBD1 for D (5 bases). Germline V CDR1 and CDR2: MNHNS, SASEGT. V dropped 6 bases and J dropped 8 bases, with 20 bases sitting between them. The CDR3 length is 15 residues. The CDR3 loop reads CASSRAGTPRDTIYF. The CDR3 coding sequence is TGTGCCAGCAGCAGGGCCGGGACTCCCAGGGACACCATATATTTT.

This clonotype was detected a few times. The chain combines TRBV30 with TRBJ1-5, with TRBD1 matching over 7 bases. CDR1 is GTSNPN and CDR2 is SVGIG in the germline V gene (reference sequence). The J segment lost 0 bases and the V segment lost 1 base, leaving 3 bases of the junction unmatched. The CDR3 totals 15 residues. Written as DNA, the CDR3 is TGTGCCTGGAGTGAGGGACAGCTTAGCAATCAGCCCCAGCATTTT. It is translated as CAWSEGQLSNQPQHF.

This chain links TRBV30 with TRBJ1-6; D unresolved. The CDR3 sequence is 14 residues long. V was clipped by 4 bases and J by 7 bases, with 14 bases between them. Germline-derived CDR1 and CDR2 are GTSNPN and SVGIG (reference sequence). CDR3 residues: CAWTFGLLNSPLHF. The CDR3 region has the DNA TGTGCCTGGACTTTCGGACTGCTGAATTCACCCCTCCACTTT.

The chain couples TRBV5-5 to TRBJ2-7, with unresolved D. Germline V gene data show CDR1 as SGHKS and CDR2 as YYEKEE (reference sequence). V lost 3 bases and J lost 0, with 7 bases in between. This CDR3 has 13 amino acids. The CDR3 DNA reads TGTGCCAGCAGCTCCTACACCTCCTACGAGCAGTACTTC. It is translated as CASSSYTSYEQYF.

The rearrangement joins TRBV12-3 or TRBV12-4 to TRBJ1-2, with a tentative D call TRBD1 (6 bases). The CDR3 contains 14 residues. Trimming took 6 bases from V and 8 from J, leaving 19 bases between them. In DNA, the CDR3 is TGTGCCAGCAGACAATCCTCGGGGGCGCGAGGCTACACCTTC. Translated, it gives CASRQSSGARGYTF.

This clonotype occurred a few times. The chain has TRBV11-1 and TRBJ2-4, with D possibly matching TRBD1 (6 bases). The CDR3 has 18 amino acids. Per germline, CDR1 SGHAT and CDR2 FQDESV (reference sequence). V lost 2 bases and J 2 bases, leaving 19 bases between the germline ends. The CDR3 here is CASSLSKGRGWTKNIQYF. CDR3 in DNA: TGTGCCAGCAGCTTAAGTAAGGGCAGGGGTTGGACCAAAAACATTCAGTACTTC.

Only a few counts were recorded for this clonotype. The chain has TRBV7-4 and TRBJ2-7; no reliable D call. V shed 5 bases and J shed 0 bases, with 11 bases lying between them. Germline V gene data show CDR1 as SGHVT and CDR2 as SQSDAQ. The CDR3 totals 14 residues. The CDR3: CASSPPTSSYEQYF. CDR3 in DNA: TGTGCCAGCAGCCCTCCTACTTCCTCCTACGAGCAGTACTTC.

Many counts were recorded for this clonotype. The CDR3 DNA sequence: TGTGCCTGGACTCGGGAGGGGCGAGGGCAGCCCCAGCATTTT. This sequence encodes CAWTREGRGQPQHF. V is TRBV30 and J is TRBJ1-5, with D perhaps matching TRBD1 (5 bases). CDR3 length: 14 residues. V was cut by 4 bases and J by 7 bases, with 17 bases left in between. Germline CDR1 GTSNPN, CDR2 SVGIG (reference sequence). The full variable domain, in which reference TRBV30 and TRBJ1-5 provide the parts outside the CDR3, is SQTIHQWPATLVQPVGSPLSLECTVEGTSNPNLYWYRQAAGRGLQLLFYSVGIGQISSEVPQNLSASRPQDRQFILSSKKLLLSDSGFYLCAWTREGRGQPQHFGDGTRLSIL.